This T cell receptor (beta chain) was sequenced in a study of blood T cell repertoires in COVID-19. Across the whole study: PBMCs, B-cell-depleted T cells, or T cells provided the cDNA or gDNA that made up the material.

Per the germline V gene, CDR1 is SGHVS and CDR2 is FQNEAQ. This CDR3 is 16 amino acids long. V dropped 4 bases and J dropped 6; count of bases not matched to a gene: 7. Authors' methods: Scientists estimated how many nucleated cells there were by amplifying reference gene primers. Data came from immunoSEQ multiplex PCR; TCRdb stores just in-frame clones and leaves some out. V and J calls and clone size follow that table, whereas D and trimming were derived from the DNA. The sample has 200,000 or so clones, nearly 90% seen once. Participants, roughly 18 to 90 years old, spanned under 25 US areas. In assigning cohorts, the study relied on participant-reported clinical history.

The J gene is TRBJ2-1, the V gene TRBV7-8; 12 bases line up with TRBD2. Material for sequencing was PBMCs or T cells enriched from blood (not recorded which). This TCR came from a woman aged 40 to 49 with acute COVID-19. The CDR3 nucleotides are TGTGCCAGCAGCTCCCTAGCGGGGGGGCTTTCCAATGAGCAGTTCTTC. Translated: CASSSLAGGLSNEQFF.